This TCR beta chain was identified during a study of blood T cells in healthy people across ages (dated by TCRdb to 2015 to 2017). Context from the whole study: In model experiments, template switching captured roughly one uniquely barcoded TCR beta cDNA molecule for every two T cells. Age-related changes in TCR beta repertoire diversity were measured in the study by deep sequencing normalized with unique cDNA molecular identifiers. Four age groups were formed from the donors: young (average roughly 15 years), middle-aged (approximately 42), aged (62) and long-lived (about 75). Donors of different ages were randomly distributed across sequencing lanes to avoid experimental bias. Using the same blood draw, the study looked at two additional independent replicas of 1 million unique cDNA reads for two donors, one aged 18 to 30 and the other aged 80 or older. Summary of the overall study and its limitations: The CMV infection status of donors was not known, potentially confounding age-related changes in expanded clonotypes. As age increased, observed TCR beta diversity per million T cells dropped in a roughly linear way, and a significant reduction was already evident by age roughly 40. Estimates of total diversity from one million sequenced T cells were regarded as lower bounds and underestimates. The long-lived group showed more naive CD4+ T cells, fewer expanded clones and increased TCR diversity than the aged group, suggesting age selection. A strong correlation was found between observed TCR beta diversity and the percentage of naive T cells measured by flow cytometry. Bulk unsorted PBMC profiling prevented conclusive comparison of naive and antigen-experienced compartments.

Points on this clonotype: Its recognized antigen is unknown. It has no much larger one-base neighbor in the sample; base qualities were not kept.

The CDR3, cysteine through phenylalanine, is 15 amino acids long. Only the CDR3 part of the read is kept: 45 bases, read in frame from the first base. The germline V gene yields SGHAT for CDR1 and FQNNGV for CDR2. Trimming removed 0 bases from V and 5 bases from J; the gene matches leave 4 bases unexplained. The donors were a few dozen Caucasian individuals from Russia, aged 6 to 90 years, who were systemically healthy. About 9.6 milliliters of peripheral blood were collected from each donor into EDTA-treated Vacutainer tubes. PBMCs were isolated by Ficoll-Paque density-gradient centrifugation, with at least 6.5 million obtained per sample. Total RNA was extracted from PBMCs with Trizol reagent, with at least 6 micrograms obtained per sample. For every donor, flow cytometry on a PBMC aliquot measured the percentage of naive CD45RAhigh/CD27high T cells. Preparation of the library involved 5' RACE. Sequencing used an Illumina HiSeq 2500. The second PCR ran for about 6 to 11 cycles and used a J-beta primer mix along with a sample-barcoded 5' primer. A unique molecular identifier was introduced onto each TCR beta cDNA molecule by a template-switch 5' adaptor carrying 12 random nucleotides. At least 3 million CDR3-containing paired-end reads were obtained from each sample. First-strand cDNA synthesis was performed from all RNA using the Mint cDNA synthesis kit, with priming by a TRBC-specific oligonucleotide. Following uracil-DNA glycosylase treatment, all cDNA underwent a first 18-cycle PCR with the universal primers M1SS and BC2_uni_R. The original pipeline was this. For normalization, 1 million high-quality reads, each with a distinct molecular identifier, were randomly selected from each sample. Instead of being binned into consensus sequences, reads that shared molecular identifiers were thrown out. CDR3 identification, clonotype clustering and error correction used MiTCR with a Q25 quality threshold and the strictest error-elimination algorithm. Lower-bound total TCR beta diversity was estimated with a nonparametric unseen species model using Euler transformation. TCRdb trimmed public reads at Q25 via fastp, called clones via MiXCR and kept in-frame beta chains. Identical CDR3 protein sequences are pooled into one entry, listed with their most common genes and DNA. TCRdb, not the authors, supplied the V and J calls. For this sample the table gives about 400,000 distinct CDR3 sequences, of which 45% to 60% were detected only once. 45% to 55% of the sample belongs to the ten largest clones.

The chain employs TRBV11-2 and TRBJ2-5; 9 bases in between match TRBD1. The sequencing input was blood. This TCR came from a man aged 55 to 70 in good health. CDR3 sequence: CASSLEQGAWETQYF. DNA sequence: TGTGCCAGCAGCTTAGAACAGGGGGCGTGGGAGACCCAGTACTTC.